These 5 T cell receptor beta chains were sequenced from one sample in a study of cytomegalovirus exposure and HLA in healthy donors. The study ran its PCR with 60 Vbeta and 13 Jbeta primers. Assay used: immunoSEQ multiplex PCR; TCRdb lists only in-frame clones, some missing. The table lists under 200,000 clones, roughly 75% of them singletons. What was sequenced was PBMCs. Receptors originate from a male donor in good health and CMV-seronegative.

The chain combines TRBV15 with TRBJ2-5; D is possibly TRBD2 (5 bases). From germline, CDR1 is LNHNV and CDR2 YYDKDF (reference sequence). The CDR3 has 16 residues. Trimming removed 5 bases at V and 4 bases at J, with 20 bases between. The CDR3 protein is CATSRGERMPLETQYF. CDR3 coding DNA: TGTGCCACCAGCCGGGGAGAGAGGATGCCGCTAGAGACCCAGTACTTC.

This clone has only a few counts. The chain uses TRBV28 and TRBJ1-1, with a possible D match to TRBD1 (5 bases). Germline V CDR1 and CDR2: MDHEN, SYDVKM. Between the trimmed V and J ends, which lost 5 bases and 10 bases, there was a span of 23 bases. The CDR3 has 15 amino acids. CDR3 DNA sequence: TGTGCCAGCAGTGCCTCGCAGGGAGGATCATCTTCAGCTTTCTTT. Protein product: CASSASQGGSSSAFF.

The chain has TRBV5-6 and TRBJ2-7; TRBD1 aligns across 7 bases. Trimming cost V 3 bases and J 1 base; bases outside gene matches: 1. The germline V gene has CDR1 SGHDT and CDR2 YYEEEE. The CDR3 is 13 amino acids. The DNA of the CDR3 is TGTGCCAGCAGCTCGGACAGGTCCTACGAGCAGTACTTC. Translated, it gives CASSSDRSYEQYF.

This sequence joins TRBV28 and TRBJ1-2; D not resolved. Germline values: CDR1 MDHEN, CDR2 SYDVKM. With 3 bases removed from V and 2 bases from J, the gap between germline ends came to 13 bases. CDR3 size: 15 residues. CDR3 protein: CASSFVSISNYGYTF. CDR3 nucleotide sequence: TGTGCCAGCAGTTTTGTGTCTATCTCCAACTATGGCTACACCTTC.

This clone has only a few counts. The gene calls are TRBV18 and TRBJ2-4; 13 bases agree with TRBD2. The V and J ends lost 3 bases and 9 bases, in that order; junction bases with no gene match: 14. The germline CDR1 and CDR2 sequences are KGHSH and LQKENI. There are 18 residues in the CDR3. The CDR3 DNA follows: TGTGCCAGCTCACCTCCCGGGACTAGCGGGACGGGGAGGGGCATTCAGTACTTC. Protein sequence: CASSPPGTSGTGRGIQYF.